A single sample is the source of the 17 T cell receptor beta chains below, sequenced in a study of T cell changes during pregnancy in multiple sclerosis. This table comes from immunoSEQ multiplex PCR, and its TCRdb copy is limited to in-frame clones, with some not included. Of 40,000 to 60,000 clones listed, around 94% are singletons. Sequenced here: CD4+ T cells from peripheral blood mononuclear cells, sampled in the first trimester of pregnancy. These receptors originate from a female donor with multiple sclerosis, enrolled in a pregnancy study.

The chain is built from TRBV11-2 and TRBJ2-2; 8 nucleotides align to TRBD2. This CDR3 contains 16 residues. Germline loops: CDR1 SGHAT, CDR2 FQNNGV. V shed 5 bases and J 6 bases; nucleotides not matched to a gene: 11. CDR3 in DNA: TGTGCCAGCAGCGCCCGGGGGACTAGTTTCTCCGGGGAGCTGTTTTTT. Its translation is CASSARGTSFSGELFF.

This clone has only one observation. V is TRBV27 and J is TRBJ2-1; TRBD2 matches 12 bases. Germline CDR1 and CDR2: MNHEY and SMNVEV (reference sequence). This CDR3 has 15 residues. The V segment lost 5 bases and the J segment 5 bases; nucleotides outside the gene matches: 4. The CDR3 reads CASSPSSGGDNEQFF. CDR3 bases: TGTGCCAGCAGTCCCTCTAGCGGGGGGGACAATGAGCAGTTCTTC.

The chain recombines TRBV19 with TRBJ1-2; D perhaps matches TRBD1 (6 bases). Trimming pared 5 bases from V and 0 bases from J, leaving 16 bases between. The germline gives CDR1 LNHDA, CDR2 SQIVND (reference sequence). The length of the CDR3 is 16 residues. The CDR3 nucleotides are TGTGCCAGTAGTCCAAAGGGGGTAGGGGCTAACTATGGCTACACCTTC. This encodes CASSPKGVGANYGYTF. The full variable domain, its missing parts supplied by reference TRBV19 and TRBJ1-2, is DGGITQSPKYLFRKEGQNVTLSCEQNLNHDAMYWYRQDPGQGLRLIYYSQIVNDFQKGDIAEGYSVSREKKESFPLTVTSAQKNPTAFYLCASSPKGVGANYGYTFGSGTRLTVV.

This clone was observed once. V gene TRBV11-2 combines with J gene TRBJ2-7; TRBD1 might be the D (5 bases). Trimming cost V 1 base and J 5 bases, with 18 bases left between them. The germline CDR1 and CDR2 sequences are SGHAT and FQNNGV. This CDR3 is 16 amino acids long. The CDR3 spells CASSLGRVPYLHEQYF. CDR3 sequence (DNA): TGTGCCAGCAGCTTAGGCAGGGTCCCCTACCTCCACGAGCAGTACTTC.

The V gene is TRBV5-1, the J gene TRBJ2-5, with TRBD2 matching over 12 bases. Germline assignment: CDR1 SGHRS and CDR2 YFSETQ. The CDR3 consists of 15 residues. With 4 bases clipped from V and 5 bases from J, the junction kept 6 bases outside the gene matches. CDR3 sequence reads: CASSTTGTSGETQYF. For the CDR3, the DNA is TGCGCCAGCAGCACTACCGGGACTAGCGGGGAGACCCAGTACTTC.

The V gene is TRBV10-3, the J gene TRBJ2-3; D possibly corresponds to TRBD2 (6 bases). This CDR3 is built from 16 residues. Germline-derived CDR1 and CDR2 are ENHRY and SYGVKD. V was clipped by 4 bases and J by 0 bases, with 14 bases between them. CDR3 region: CAISGLGRSSTDTQYF. CDR3 sequence (DNA): TGTGCCATCAGTGGGTTGGGGAGGAGTAGCACAGATACGCAGTATTTT.

The gene calls are TRBV6-1 and TRBJ2-5, with 10 bases matching TRBD2. The CDR3 runs to 12 residues. Per the germline V gene, CDR1 is MNHNS and CDR2 is SASEGT. V shed 6 bases, J shed 7 bases, and the junction held 2 bases outside the gene matches. CDR3 DNA: TGTGCCAGCAGAACTAGCGGGGCGACCCAGTACTTC. It encodes CASRTSGATQYF.

This clone was observed a single time. V gene TRBV6-5 combines with J gene TRBJ1-2; tentatively, D is TRBD1 (5 bases). V was clipped by 6 bases and J by 0 bases, with 8 bases between them. The CDR3 covers 13 residues. Per germline, CDR1 MNHEY and CDR2 SVGAGI. CDR3 amino acids: CASRMTANYGYTF. The CDR3 region has the DNA TGTGCCAGCAGGATGACAGCTAACTATGGCTACACCTTC.

The chain recombines TRBV30 with TRBJ1-2; 8 nucleotides align to TRBD1. This CDR3 is built from 11 residues. The germline V gene encodes CDR1 GTSNPN and CDR2 SVGIG (reference sequence). V trimming: 8 bases; J trimming: 7 bases; junction bases outside the gene matches: 6. CDR3 in amino acids: CAGDRGRGYTF. CDR3 nucleotide sequence: TGTGCCGGAGACAGGGGCCGTGGCTACACCTTC.

The J gene is TRBJ1-5, the V gene TRBV7-2; tentative D call: TRBD1 (6 bases). CDR3 length: 14 residues. Trimming pared 5 bases from V and 2 bases from J, leaving 10 bases between. Germline CDR1 and CDR2: SGHTA and FQGNSA. The CDR3 DNA reads as TGTGCCAGCAGCCCCTCAGGGGGCAATCAGCCCCAGCATTTT. It yields the protein CASSPSGGNQPQHF. Together with reference TRBV7-2 and TRBJ1-5, the CDR3 gives the full variable domain: GAGVSQSPSNKVTEKGKDVELRCDPISGHTALYWYRQSLGQGLEFLIYFQGNSAPDKSGLPSDRFSAERTGGSVSTLTIQRTQQEDSAVYLCASSPSGGNQPQHFGDGTRLSIL.

The chain's CDR3 is CASSLGPNEKLFF. The CDR3 region has the DNA TGTGCCAGCAGCTTGGGGCCCAATGAAAAACTGTTTTTT. The chain is built from TRBV5-6 and TRBJ1-4; D is unresolved. CDR1 and CDR2 (germline): SGHDT, YYEEEE. The CDR3 length is 13 residues. V lost 0 bases, J lost 5 bases, and 5 bases lay in between.

This clone was observed a single time. The chain recombines TRBV14 with TRBJ1-1, with 7 bases aligning to TRBD1. V lost 2 bases to trimming and J lost 1 base; unmatched junction nucleotides: 7. This CDR3 contains 16 residues. In germline, CDR1 is SGHDN, CDR2 FVKESK. CDR3 residues: CASSQITGAKNTEAFF. In DNA form, the CDR3 reads TGTGCCAGCAGCCAAATAACAGGGGCAAAGAACACTGAAGCTTTCTTT.

This chain connects TRBV6-6 to TRBJ1-2, with TRBD1 identical over 7 bases. The CDR3 has 15 amino acids. The V gene end was trimmed by 6 bases and the J gene end by 4 bases; junction bases not matched to a gene: 11. Germline CDR1 and CDR2: MNHNY and SVGAGI (reference sequence). CDR3 region: CASRAPGTASYGYTF. CDR3 coding DNA: TGTGCCAGCAGGGCTCCCGGGACAGCATCCTATGGCTACACCTTC.

The chain employs TRBV5-4 and TRBJ2-3; 8 nucleotides align to TRBD2. Per the germline V gene, CDR1 is SGHNT and CDR2 is YYREEE (reference sequence). Losses at the gene ends were 0 bases for V and 1 base for J; bases not matched to a gene: 4. The CDR3 totals 16 residues. CDR3 amino acids: CASSLAQRGRTDTQYF. For the CDR3, the DNA is TGTGCCAGCAGCTTGGCCCAGCGGGGGCGCACAGATACGCAGTATTTT. The whole variable domain, remainder taken from reference TRBV5-4 and TRBJ2-3, is ETGVTQSPTHLIKTRGQQVTLRCSSQSGHNTVSWYQQALGQGPQFIFQYYREEENGRGNFPPRFSGLQFPNYSSELNVNALELDDSALYLCASSLAQRGRTDTQYFGPGTRLTVL.

The sample holds one count of this clone. The rearrangement links TRBV4-1 to TRBJ1-1; 7 nucleotides match TRBD1. V was pared by 1 base and J by 8 bases, with 7 bases of the junction left unmatched. This CDR3 has 14 amino acids. Per germline, CDR1 MGHRA and CDR2 YSYEKL. The chain's CDR3 is CASSQGAADREAFF. The DNA for the CDR3 is TGCGCCAGCAGCCAAGGGGCCGCGGACAGGGAAGCTTTCTTT.

The V call is TRBV14, the J call TRBJ1-1; weak D call: TRBD1 (5 bases). Germline CDR1 SGHDN, CDR2 FVKESK. Trimming stripped 1 base from V and 4 bases from J, with 10 bases between. The CDR3 contains 14 residues. The CDR3 region has the DNA TGTGCCAGCAGCCAAGTATTCGGGGGCACTGAAGCTTTCTTT. Its protein is CASSQVFGGTEAFF.

The rearrangement joins TRBV10-2 to TRBJ1-5; D might be TRBD1 (6 bases). This CDR3 is built from 13 residues. The germline V gene has CDR1 WSHSY and CDR2 SAAADI. V lost 4 bases and J lost 4, with 8 bases in between. The CDR3, as DNA: TGCGCCAGCAGTGGGGACACAAATCAGCCCCAGCATTTT. Translated, it gives CASSGDTNQPQHF.